What follows describes a single T cell receptor (beta chain). This clone's antigen is unknown. No clone much larger than this one lies a single base away; base qualities are absent. These data belong to a study of blood T cell repertoires in COVID-19 (dated by TCRdb to the early 2020s). For the wider study: Samples from collaborators originated in the United States, Italy and Spain and spanned both the acute and convalescent phases of COVID-19. The material from the prospective study consisted of cDNA or gDNA derived from T cells, B-cell-depleted T cells, or PBMCs. The dataset comprised deeply sampled blood TCRbeta repertoires from subjects exposed to, actively infected with, or recovered from COVID-19. The repertoires were made available in a free public database intended to serve as a resource for research on the immune response to SARS-CoV-2. The samples were drawn from the first 160 participants of the ongoing ImmuneRACE study and from 1,200 or so subjects provided by 6 global collaborators. A de-identified subject ID, COVID-19 status, age in years and sex were almost always included in the sample metadata. Where available, HLA class I and class II types were obtained from metadata supplied by the sample provider rather than from assay-based typing.

Participants in the prospective study were aged roughly 18 to 100 years, lived in about two dozen United States geographic areas, and enrolled through a virtual design. Cohort assignment in the prospective study relied on participant-reported clinical history from a screening survey and a study questionnaire. ImmuneRACE Cohort 3 recovered participants were defined by two consecutive negative NP/OP PCR tests, healthcare professional clearance, or symptom resolution. Mobile phlebotomists in the prospective study collected whole blood, serum and a nasopharyngeal or oropharyngeal swab from every participant. Prospective study participants could optionally give additional blood draws and questionnaires over an approximately two-month period. Before DNA extraction, blood samples from the prospective study were shipped at room temperature or frozen. TCRbeta CDR3 regions were amplified from genomic DNA using the immunoSEQ Assay, a bias-controlled multiplex PCR. The paper's data handling went like this. The number of nucleated cells in each sample was estimated from the amplification of reference gene primers within the assay. To quantify the absolute abundance of each unique TCRbeta CDR3 rearrangement, sequence reads were collapsed and filtered. For each sample, productive Simpson clonality was calculated as the square root of Simpson's diversity index over productive rearrangements. TCRdb provides this immuneACCESS table in a form limited to in-frame rearrangements. Some clones are lacking; in checked studies, under half of them reflect an unresolved V gene, and why the rest are absent is not known. The V and J calls and the clone size are those of that table, but D and trimming were determined from the DNA. Across this sample there are a few hundred thousand clones, with 85% to 90% seen only once. Of the sample, less than 9.5% is held by the ten largest clones.

Study-wide findings and limitations: Clinical and demographic metadata were provided uncurated, with the amount varying by source and participant.

CDR1 is given as SGDLS and CDR2 as YYNGEE, both from the germline V gene. Counted from cysteine to phenylalanine, this CDR3 has 17 amino acids. The CDR3 DNA has 51 bases and is translated from base 1. Trimmed from V: 0 bases; trimmed from J: 4 bases; junction bases lacking a gene match: 8. Sequences were obtained from PBMCs or T cells enriched from blood (not recorded which). The receptor was isolated from a woman younger than 45 who had recovered from COVID-19. The rearrangement joined TRBV9 to TRBJ2-7; 12 junctional bases match TRBD2. The CDR3 region: CASSVGLAGGLSYEQYF. Here is the DNA: TGTGCCAGCAGCGTAGGGCTAGCGGGAGGGCTGTCTTACGAGCAGTACTTC.